This TCR beta chain stems from a study of blood T cells in healthy people across ages. A second PCR, run for about 6 to 12 cycles, used a sample-barcoded 5' primer plus a J-beta primer mix. TCRdb recomputed calls from the 5' RACE reads with MiXCR, one row per CDR3 protein. The sample yields some 880,000 distinct CDR3 sequences, around 36% seen once. Germline V gives CDR1 SQVTM, CDR2 ANQGSEA. J gave up 0 bases and V 4 bases, and 11 bases lay outside the gene matches. The CDR3 sequence is 17 residues long. Material for sequencing was blood. The V gene is TRBV29-1, the J gene TRBJ2-1; 8 bases fit TRBD2. This TCR derives from a man between 18 and 29 years old in good health. The DNA for the CDR3 is TGCAGCGTTGCCTTGGCTAGCGGGCAAAGCTCCTACAATGAGCAGTTCTTC. Translating gives CSVALASGQSSYNEQFF.